Shown below are 5 T cell receptor beta chains from a single sample sequenced in a study of neurological immune-mediated disorders. As for time point: longitudinal time-point 2. TCRdb analysed the 5' RACE reads with MiXCR anew, one entry per CDR3 protein. The table lists 50,000 or so distinct CDR3 sequences, about an eighth of them singletons, with 4.5% in the top ten. Sequenced material: PBMCs. The receptors were sampled from a male donor with HTLV-1-associated myelopathy (HAM/TSP).

This rearrangement joins TRBV5-1 to TRBJ2-7; D gene unclear. The germline CDR1 and CDR2 sequences are SGHRS and YFSETQ. This CDR3 contains 13 residues. DNA for the CDR3: TGCGCAAGAAGCTTGGATCTACTCTACGAGCAGTACTTC. Protein sequence: CARSLDLLYEQYF.

The chain couples TRBV11-3 to TRBJ2-2; D not certain. Looked up from germline, CDR1 is SGHNT and CDR2 is YENEEA. This CDR3 spans 15 amino acids. Trimming removed 3 bases from V and 6 bases from J, with 14 bases in between. CDR3 DNA: TGTGCCAGCAGCTTGGGGTTTGGCTGGGCCGGGGAGCTGTTTTTT. Translation: CASSLGFGWAGELFF. The full variable domain, with the rest looked up from reference TRBV11-3 and TRBJ2-2, is EAGVVQSPRYKIIEKKQPVAFWCNPISGHNTLYWYLQNLGQGPELLIRYENEEAVDDSQLPKDRFSAERLKGVDSTLKIQPAELGDSAVYLCASSLGFGWAGELFFGEGSRLTVL.

There are many counts of this clonotype. The chain employs TRBV7-2 and TRBJ2-4; TRBD1 matches at 10 bases. CDR3 length: 15 amino acids. Trimming removed 0 bases from V and 9 bases from J; junction bases left unmatched: 5. Germline V gene data show CDR1 as SGHTA and CDR2 as FQGNSA. This CDR3 reads CASSLAGQGLFIQYF. The CDR3 bases are TGTGCCAGCAGCTTAGCGGGACAGGGGTTGTTCATTCAGTACTTC.

This clonotype has ten or more counts. This CDR3 reads CASSPGDAGDTEAFF. CDR3 nucleotides: TGCGCCAGCAGCCCCGGGGATGCGGGGGACACTGAAGCTTTCTTT. The chain uses TRBV5-1 and TRBJ1-1, with D tentatively TRBD1 (5 bases). The CDR3 has 15 amino acids. V lost 4 bases and J lost 3, with 16 bases in between. Germline CDR1 is SGHRS and CDR2 is YFSETQ.

This clonotype has a count of ten or more. The rearrangement joins TRBV4-3 to TRBJ2-3; 7 bases fit TRBD2. Germline CDR1 is LGHNA and CDR2 is YSLEER. The J segment lost 0 bases and the V segment lost 5 bases, leaving 8 bases of the junction unmatched. This CDR3 comprises 16 residues. The CDR3 is CASSVSSGLSTDTQYF. CDR3 nucleotide sequence: TGCGCCAGCAGCGTCTCTAGCGGCCTTAGCACAGATACGCAGTATTTT.